This T cell receptor beta chain was recorded in a study of cytomegalovirus exposure and HLA in healthy donors. Study-level results: Most TCRs appeared rarely, but some public TCRs recurred in many donors. A later analysis showed HLA-associated TCR beta chains outstripping equally common others in clonal expansion. The investigators catalogued under 200 TCR beta chains as cytomegalovirus-associated.

Healthy individuals who donated bone marrow served as the donors. 13 Jbeta primers and 60 Vbeta primers were used for the PCR. TCRdb keeps only in-frame clones here, not all; method: immunoSEQ multiplex PCR. The sample lists roughly 96,000 clones; 65% to 80% were seen once. Note on this clone: Antigen: not known.

The CDR3 covers 15 residues. V was shortened by 8 bases and J by 0 bases, with 17 bases between the two germline ends. CDR1 is LNHDA and CDR2 is SQIVND in the germline V gene (reference sequence). This chain uses TRBV19 with TRBJ2-7, with a tentative D call TRBD1 (5 bases). This clonotype was obtained from a female donor in good health and CMV-seropositive. The specimen was PBMCs. CDR3 loop: CASSPTAARSYEQYF. CDR3 sequence (DNA): TGTGCCAGTTCTCCGACAGCCGCCCGCTCCTACGAGCAGTACTTC.